These T cell receptor beta chains were read from a single sample in a study of immune evolution from preneoplasia to lung adenocarcinoma. Only in-frame clones appear in the TCRdb table, and some are missing; sequencing was by immunoSEQ multiplex PCR. The sample has some 3,000 clones; about 50% are singletons. The specimen sequenced was FFPE normal lung tissue adjacent to the tumor. The receptors shown here come from a person in their fifties or sixties with lung adenocarcinoma. The CDR3 runs from the conserved cysteine through the conserved F or W. A D gene is named only where the DNA matches it firmly. Clone sizes are given selectively: once, few, many, or a class where the clone is expanded.

15	hyperexpanded	-	TRBJ1-2	TRBV30	TGTGCCTGGAGTGTGTCCCGCGGAGGAAACTATGGCTACACCTTC	CAWSVSRGGNYGYTF
18	-	-	TRBJ1-1	TRBV5-4	TGTGCCAGCAGCTCCGACAGGTCTGACCCCCACATGAACACTGAAGCTTTCTTT	CASSSDRSDPHMNTEAFF
14	few	-	TRBJ1-1	TRBV4-1	TGCGCCAGCAGCCGGTGGGGGGCTGAACCTGAAGCTTTCTTT	CASSRWGAEPEAFF
14	few	TRBD2	TRBJ2-7	TRBV7-2	TGTGCCAGCAGAACTAGCGGGGGCTCCTACGAGCAGTACTTC	CASRTSGGSYEQYF
16	-	-	TRBJ2-3	TRBV21-1	TGTGCCAGCAGCAAAGCGGGACTAGCGGGGGAAGATACGCAGTATTTT	CASSKAGLAGEDTQYF
13	-	TRBD1	TRBJ1-6	TRBV30	TGTGCCTGGGACGGACAGGGGAGCTCACCCCTCCACTTT	CAWDGQGSSPLHF
14	few	-	TRBJ1-4	TRBV29-1	TGCAGCGTAAGCTCTGCGGAGACTAATGAAAAACTGTTTTTT	CSVSSAETNEKLFF
15	few	-	TRBJ2-2	TRBV29-1	TGCAGCGTCGGTACAGGGTCGGGGGACACCGGGGAGCTGTTTTTT	CSVGTGSGDTGELFF
14	few	-	TRBJ1-2	TRBV5-4	TGTGCCAGCAGCTTGGATCCACCCCACTATGGCTACACCTTC	CASSLDPPHYGYTF
12	-	-	TRBJ2-7	TRBV14	TGTGCCAGCAGCCAATATCAGAACGAGCAGTACTTC	CASSQYQNEQYF
10	-	-	TRBJ2-1	TRBV20-1	TGCAGTGCTAGTAGACAGAGGGAGTTCTTC	CSASRQREFF
11	few	-	TRBJ1-1	TRBV29-1	TGCAGCGCCATCGGGACGGAGGAAGCTTTCTTT	CSAIGTEEAFF
14	-	-	TRBJ1-1	TRBV27	TGTGCCAGCAGTTTCGGGGGAATGAACACTGAAGCTTTCTTT	CASSFGGMNTEAFF
13	-	-	TRBJ2-3	TRBV2	TGTGCCAGCAGGGGGGACAACACAGATACGCAGTATTTT	CASRGDNTDTQYF
13	-	TRBD2	TRBJ2-7	TRBV7-2	TGTGCCAGCAGCTGGGGACTAGTGAGAGAGCAGTACTTC	CASSWGLVREQYF
15	few	-	TRBJ1-5	TRBV7-8	TGTGCCAGCAGCTTTTCGGGTAATAGCAATCAGCCCCAGCATTTT	CASSFSGNSNQPQHF
13	few	-	TRBJ2-1	TRBV30	TGTGCCTGGAGTGTTCTGGCATCTGGTGAGCAGTTCTTC	CAWSVLASGEQFF
15	large	TRBD2	TRBJ2-7	TRBV28	TGTGCCAGCAGTTTGATCATAGCGGGGCTTTACGAGCAGTACTTC	CASSLIIAGLYEQYF
11	-	-	TRBJ1-1	TRBV20-1	TGCAGTGCTAGACCGGGGAGTTTAGCTTTCTTT	CSARPGSLAFF
16	-	-	TRBJ2-1	TRBV5-5	TGTGCCAGCAGCTTGGATGTCGGGAGCTCCTACAATGAGCAGTTCTTC	CASSLDVGSSYNEQFF
14	-	-	TRBJ1-5	TRBV7-2	TGTGCCAGCAGCTTAATCCAGGGGACCCCTCCCCAGCATTTT	CASSLIQGTPPQHF
13	-	-	TRBJ2-3	TRBV28	TGTGCCAGCAGTTTCCAGGGCACAGATACGCAGTATTTT	CASSFQGTDTQYF
13	-	-	TRBJ1-6	TRBV5-6	TGTGCCAGCAGCTGGACAGTGGGTTCACCCCTCCACTTT	CASSWTVGSPLHF
14	-	TRBD2	TRBJ2-3	TRBV7-9	TGTGCCAGCAGCTTAAGACTAGCGGAGGGCCGGCAGTATTTT	CASSLRLAEGRQYF
14	-	-	TRBJ2-3	TRBV7-2	TGTGCCAGCAGCGCAAACGCTCTCACAGATACGCAGTATTTT	CASSANALTDTQYF
13	-	-	TRBJ2-2	TRBV4-1	TGCGCCAGCAGCCAAACTTTCACCGGGGAGCTGTTTTTT	CASSQTFTGELFF
14	-	-	TRBJ1-1	TRBV30	TGTGCCTGGAGTTTAAGGGTATGGGACACTGAAGCTTTCTTT	CAWSLRVWDTEAFF
14	few	-	TRBJ1-1	TRBV4-1	TGCGCCAGCAGCCAAGATTCGGGAAACACTGAAGCTTTCTTT	CASSQDSGNTEAFF
13	-	-	TRBJ1-1	TRBV11-3	TGTGCCAGCAGCTTAAACAGGTACACTGAAGCTTTCTTT	CASSLNRYTEAFF
12	-	-	TRBJ2-7	TRBV5-6	TGTGCCAGCAGCTGCCAGGGTAGCGAGCAGTACTTC	CASSCQGSEQYF
11	few	-	TRBJ2-1	TRBV30	TGTGCCTGGAGTCCCAGCAATGAGCAGTTCTTC	CAWSPSNEQFF
16	-	-	TRBJ1-2	TRBV5-1	TGCGCCAGCAGCTCGGAACCGGGACCGACTAACTATGGCTACACCTTC	CASSSEPGPTNYGYTF
13	few	TRBD2	TRBJ2-1	TRBV7-8	TGTGCCAGCAGCCCGCGGGGGGGAAGGGAGCAGTTCTTC	CASSPRGGREQFF
16	-	-	TRBJ2-1	TRBV7-8	TGTGCCAGCAGCCCGGCTAGCGAGTATACCTACAATGAGCAGTTCTTC	CASSPASEYTYNEQFF
14	-	TRBD1	TRBJ1-2	TRBV5-6	TGTGCCAGCAGGGCCGGGACAGGGGGATTCGGCTACACCTTC	CASRAGTGGFGYTF
13	medium-sized	-	TRBJ2-1	TRBV4-2	TGTGCCAGCAGCCAAGATGTGGGCGGGCCACAGTTCTTC	CASSQDVGGPQFF
13	-	-	TRBJ1-1	TRBV30	TGTGCCTGGAGTCCCACAGCGAACACTGAAGCTTTCTTT	CAWSPTANTEAFF
15	-	-	TRBJ2-1	TRBV28	TGTGCCAGCAGTTTCGGCCAGGCCACCTACAATGAGCAGTTCTTC	CASSFGQATYNEQFF
13	few	-	TRBJ1-5	TRBV29-1	TGCAGCGTCGCCAACAGGGATAATCAGCCCCAGCATTTT	CSVANRDNQPQHF
13	large	-	TRBJ1-1	TRBV5-1	TGCGCCAGCAGCTTATCCTGGAACACTGAAGCTTTCTTT	CASSLSWNTEAFF
14	-	-	TRBJ1-5	TRBV19	TGTGCCAGTAGATCCGGGTATATTAATCAGCCCCAGCATTTT	CASRSGYINQPQHF
15	-	-	TRBJ2-5	TRBV7-7	TGTGCTAGCAGCTTAGATCTTAGGGGCGAAGAGACCCAGTACTTC	CASSLDLRGEETQYF
13	-	-	TRBJ2-7	TRBV5-1	TGCGCCAGCAGCTCGGACACAGGGCCCGGGCAGTACTTC	CASSSDTGPGQYF
13	-	TRBD1	TRBJ1-1	TRBV6-1	TGTGCCAGCAGTGTCAGGGGGCGGACTGAAGCTTTCTTT	CASSVRGRTEAFF
11	-	-	TRBJ1-1	TRBV4-2	TGTGCCAGCAAGGGGATTGTCGGAGCTTTCTTT	CASKGIVGAFF